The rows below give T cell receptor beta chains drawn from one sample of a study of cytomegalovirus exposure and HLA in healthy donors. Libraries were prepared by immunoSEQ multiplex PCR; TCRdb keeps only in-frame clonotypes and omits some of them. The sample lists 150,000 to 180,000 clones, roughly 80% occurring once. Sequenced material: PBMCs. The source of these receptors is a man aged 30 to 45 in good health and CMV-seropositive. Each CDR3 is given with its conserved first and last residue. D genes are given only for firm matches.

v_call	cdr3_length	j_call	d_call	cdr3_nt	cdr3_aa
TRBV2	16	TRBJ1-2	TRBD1	TGTGCCAGTGCCGGGACAGGGGGCAGGGCAAACTATGGCTACACCTTC	CASAGTGGRANYGYTF
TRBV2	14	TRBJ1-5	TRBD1	TGTGCCAGCAGGAAGACAGGGTCAGATCAGCCCCAGCATTTT	CASRKTGSDQPQHF
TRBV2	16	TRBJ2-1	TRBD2	TGTGCCAGCAGGGACGATACTAGCGGGATGGTGCATGAGCAGTTCTTC	CASRDDTSGMVHEQFF
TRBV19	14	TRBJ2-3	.	TGTGCCACCCTAAGGGGGGGAAACACAGATACGCAGTATTTT	CATLRGGNTDTQYF
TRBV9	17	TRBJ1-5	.	TGTGCCAGCACCGAGGGGCCGGAGGGTAATAGCAATCAGCCCCAGCATTTT	CASTEGPEGNSNQPQHF
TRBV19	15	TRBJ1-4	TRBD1	TGTGCCAGTAGTACGACAGGGGCAATTAATGAAAAACTGTTTTTT	CASSTTGAINEKLFF
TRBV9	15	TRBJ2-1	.	TGTGCCAGCACCCCTCGGGGGGCGCGCGACAATGAGCAGTTCTTC	CASTPRGARDNEQFF
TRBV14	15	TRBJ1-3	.	TGTGCCAGCAGCCAAGGGCGGTTCTCTGGAAACACCATATATTTT	CASSQGRFSGNTIYF
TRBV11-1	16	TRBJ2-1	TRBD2	TGTGCCAGCAGCTTAAGGACTAGCGGGAGAGTGAATGAGCAGTTCTTC	CASSLRTSGRVNEQFF
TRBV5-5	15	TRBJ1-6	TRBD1	TGTGCCAGCAACCCCGGTCGACAGGGCGGTTCACCCCTCCACTTT	CASNPGRQGGSPLHF